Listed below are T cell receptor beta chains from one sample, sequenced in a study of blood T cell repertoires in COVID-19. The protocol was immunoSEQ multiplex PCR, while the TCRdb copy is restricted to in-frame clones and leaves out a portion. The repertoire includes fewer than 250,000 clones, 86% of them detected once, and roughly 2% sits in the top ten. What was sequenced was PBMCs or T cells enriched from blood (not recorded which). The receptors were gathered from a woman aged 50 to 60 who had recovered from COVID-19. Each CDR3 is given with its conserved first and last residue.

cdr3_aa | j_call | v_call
CASSPGTTPRVQYF | TRBJ2-7 | TRBV7-8
CASSIGGGLYNEQFF | TRBJ2-1 | TRBV19
CASSLTSGVRTDTQYF | TRBJ2-3 | TRBV7-2
CATSRAQLATTDTQYF | TRBJ2-3 | TRBV15
CASSHPGQGNEKLFF | TRBJ1-4 | TRBV19
CASSLQDRANSPLHF | TRBJ1-6 | TRBV7-2
CASSLGIGEANEKLFF | TRBJ1-4 | TRBV7-9
CASSLGGNYGYTF | TRBJ1-2 | TRBV5-6
CASSQDRPPSPLHF | TRBJ1-6 | TRBV4-3
CASSRTNEKLFF | TRBJ1-4 | TRBV5-1
CASSPSPIRVRSSGNTIYF | TRBJ1-3 | TRBV27
CATGRGQDLGNTEAFF | TRBJ1-1 | TRBV9
CASSRQGDPTDTQYF | TRBJ2-3 | TRBV5-1
CASGPGLGAYEQYF | TRBJ2-7 | TRBV27
CASSYPRQGLSNQPQHF | TRBJ1-5 | TRBV6-2/TRBV6-3
CASSPTGTYGYTF | TRBJ1-2 | TRBV7-9
CASSGISGGGANYGYTF | TRBJ1-2 | TRBV6-1
CSVEEVWIAGANVLTF | TRBJ2-6 | TRBV29-1
CASSLQGSGELFF | TRBJ2-2 | TRBV3-1/TRBV3-2
CASSAAPGQPGLVGEQYF | TRBJ2-7 | TRBV9
CASSYDREQFF | TRBJ2-1 | TRBV9
CASSLARTSGSSQYEQYF | TRBJ2-7 | TRBV7-2
CASSLGAVPYEQYF | TRBJ2-7 | TRBV11-3
CASSQGGPSARQHNEQFF | TRBJ2-1 | TRBV4-1
CAWSPTGVGYTF | TRBJ1-2 | TRBV30
CATSAEDRGKSEQFF | TRBJ2-1 | TRBV24-1
CASTPRRGYEQYF | TRBJ2-7 | TRBV6-5
CASTPHAATEAFF | TRBJ1-1 | TRBV5-6
CASSLNPTSGGYEQYF | TRBJ2-7 | TRBV5-4
CAISEQAQETQYF | TRBJ2-5 | TRBV10-3
CASSSWNRGGRVGGYTF | TRBJ1-2 | TRBV7-2
CASSLLRKLEQYF | TRBJ2-7 | TRBV3-1/TRBV3-2
CASSQDMLTGGTQYF | TRBJ2-5 | TRBV4-3
CASSQLSGRRVDTQYF | TRBJ2-3 | TRBV25-1
CASSPGVSGANTGELFF | TRBJ2-2 | TRBV5-4
CASSLTTGGWANVLTF | TRBJ2-6 | TRBV5-1
CASSPLAGGSRGDTQYF | TRBJ2-3 | TRBV6-6
CASSARDRGYETQYF | TRBJ2-5 | TRBV7-2
CASSSRENTEAFF | TRBJ1-1 | TRBV7-2
CASSPITGLAGGPPYTDTQYF | TRBJ2-3 | TRBV18
CASSNLYEQYF | TRBJ2-7 | TRBV11-3
CASSSGDRVGEKLFF | TRBJ1-4 | TRBV19
CASSLLTAVYTF | TRBJ1-2 | TRBV5-6
CASSTGTGHRSYGYTF | TRBJ1-2 | TRBV19
CASSESGLLQPQHF | TRBJ1-5 | TRBV6-1
CASSRVKGDGYTF | TRBJ1-2 | TRBV3-1/TRBV3-2
CASSPESTDTQYF | TRBJ2-3 | TRBV7-6